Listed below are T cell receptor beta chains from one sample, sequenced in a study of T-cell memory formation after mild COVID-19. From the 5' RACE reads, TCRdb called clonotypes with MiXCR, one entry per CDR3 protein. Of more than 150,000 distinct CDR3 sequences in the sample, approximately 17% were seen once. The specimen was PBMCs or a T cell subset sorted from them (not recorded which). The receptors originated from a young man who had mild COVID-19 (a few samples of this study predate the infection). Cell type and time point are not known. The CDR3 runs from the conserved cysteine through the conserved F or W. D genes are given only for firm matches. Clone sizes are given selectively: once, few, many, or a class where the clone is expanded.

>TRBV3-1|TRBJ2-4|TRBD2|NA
TGTGCCAGCAGCGCCGGACTAGCCGGTCCTCGGGACTTC
CASSAGLAGPRDF
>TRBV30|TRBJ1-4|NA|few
TGTGCCTGGAGTGTGGGGGTTGCGAATGAAAAACTGTTTTTT
CAWSVGVANEKLFF
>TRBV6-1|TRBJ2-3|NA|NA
TGTGCCAGCAGTCGCGGAAAGATACTCCAAGGAGATACGCAGTATTTT
CASSRGKILQGDTQYF
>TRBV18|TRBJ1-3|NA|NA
TGTGCCAGCTCACCCACAGGGTTTCGGCAGAACGCCATATATTTT
CASSPTGFRQNAIYF
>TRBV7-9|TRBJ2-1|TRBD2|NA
TGTGCCAGCAGCTTTCCTAGACTAGCGCCCAATGAGCAGTTCTTC
CASSFPRLAPNEQFF
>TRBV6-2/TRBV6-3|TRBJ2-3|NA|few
TGTGCCAGCAGTTACTCGACCCCGGGCAGGGTGACGCAGTATTTT
CASSYSTPGRVTQYF
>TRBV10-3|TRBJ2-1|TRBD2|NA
TGTGCCATCACAACTAGCGGGGGGAGCTCCTACAATGAGCAGTTCTTC
CAITTSGGSSYNEQFF
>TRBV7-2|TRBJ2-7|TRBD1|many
TGTGCCAGCAGCATCGAAACGGGACAGACCTACGAGCAGTACTTC
CASSIETGQTYEQYF
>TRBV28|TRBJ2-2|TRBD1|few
TGTGCCAGCACCGAGCTAGGGGGCGATTCCGGGGAGCTGTTTTTT
CASTELGGDSGELFF
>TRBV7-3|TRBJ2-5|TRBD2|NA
TGTGCCAGCAGGGAGCGGGGGTTATCAGGGACCCAGTACTTC
CASRERGLSGTQYF
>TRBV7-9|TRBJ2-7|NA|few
TGTGCCAGCAATGTCAAGGGGGACTCCTACGAGCAGTACTTC
CASNVKGDSYEQYF
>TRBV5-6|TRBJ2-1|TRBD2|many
TGTGCCAGCAGCTTGCGCCAGCGGGGGAACAATGAGCAGTTCTTC
CASSLRQRGNNEQFF
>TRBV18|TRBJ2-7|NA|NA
TGTGCCAGCTCCCCAGTGGCGGACACAACCTACGAGCAGTACTTC
CASSPVADTTYEQYF
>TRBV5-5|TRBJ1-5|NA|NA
TGTGCCAGCAGCTTGTCCGCAGGACTCAATCAGCCCCAGCATTTT
CASSLSAGLNQPQHF
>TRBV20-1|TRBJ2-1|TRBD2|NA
TGCAGTGCTAGAGATCCAGCGGGGGGACCGTCCTACAATGAGCAGTTCTTC
CSARDPAGGPSYNEQFF
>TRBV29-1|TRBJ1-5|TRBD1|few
TGCAGCGTTCGGACGACAGGGGATCAGCCCCAGCATTTT
CSVRTTGDQPQHF
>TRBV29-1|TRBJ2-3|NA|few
TGCAGCGCCCGGGACACCGGCACAGATACGCAGTATTTT
CSARDTGTDTQYF
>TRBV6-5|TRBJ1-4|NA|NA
TGTGCCAGCAGTTCTCCCAGGGGTGAAGGAGAAAAACTGTTTTTT
CASSSPRGEGEKLFF
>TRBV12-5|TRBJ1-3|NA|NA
TGTGCTAGTGGTTTGGGCCAGGGAGACACCATATATTTT
CASGLGQGDTIYF
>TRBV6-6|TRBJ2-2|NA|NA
TGTGCCAGCAGCGAGATCACCGGGGAGCTGTTTTTT
CASSEITGELFF
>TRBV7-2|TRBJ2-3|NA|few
TGTGCCAGCAAGGGTCGGGGCACAGATACGCAGTATTTT
CASKGRGTDTQYF
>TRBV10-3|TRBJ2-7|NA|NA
TGTGCCATCAGTGAGTCATGGGAAGGGGCAGCTCGGCAGTACTTC
CAISESWEGAARQYF
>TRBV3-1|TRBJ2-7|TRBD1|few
TGTGCCAGCAGCCAAGCAGGGGGCGAGCAGTACTTC
CASSQAGGEQYF
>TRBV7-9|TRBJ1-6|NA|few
TGTGCCAGCAGCTTAACAAATTCACCCCTCCACTTT
CASSLTNSPLHF
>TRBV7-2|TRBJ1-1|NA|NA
TGTGCCAGCAGCTTTTGGGGGGAAGCTTTCTTT
CASSFWGEAFF
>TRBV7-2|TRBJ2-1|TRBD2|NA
TGTGCCAGCAGCCCCGGGGGGACTACCTACAATGAGCAGTTCTTC
CASSPGGTTYNEQFF
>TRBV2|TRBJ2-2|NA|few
TGTGCCAGCGAAGCGGAGACAGCCTCGAACACCGGGGAGCTGTTTTTT
CASEAETASNTGELFF
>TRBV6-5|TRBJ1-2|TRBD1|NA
TGTGCCAGCAGCCGGGACAGGGCTAGCTATGGCTACACCTTC
CASSRDRASYGYTF
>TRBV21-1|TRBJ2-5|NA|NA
TGTGCCAGCAGCATAACCGGGACAGGGCAAGAGACCCAGTACTTC
CASSITGTGQETQYF
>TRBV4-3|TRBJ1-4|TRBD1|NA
TGCGCCAGCAGCCGCCGACCGGGACAGGCTAATGAAAAACTGTTTTTT
CASSRRPGQANEKLFF
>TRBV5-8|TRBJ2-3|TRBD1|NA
TGTGCCAGCAGCTGGGGACAGGGAAGAGATATGCAGTATTTT
CASSWGQGRDMQYF
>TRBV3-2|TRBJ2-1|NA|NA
TGTGCCAGCAGCCCCCCGCCGGGAGAGCAGTTCTTC
CASSPPPGEQFF
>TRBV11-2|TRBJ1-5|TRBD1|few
TGTGCCAGCAGCCCGGGACAGGGTCTTGGCAATCAGCCCCAGCATTTT
CASSPGQGLGNQPQHF
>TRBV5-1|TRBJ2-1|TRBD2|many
TGCGCCAGCAGCTTTAGCGGGGACTCCTACAATGAGCAGTTCTTC
CASSFSGDSYNEQFF
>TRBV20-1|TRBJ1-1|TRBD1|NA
TGCAGTGCTAGATCCCAGACAGGGCGGACTGAAGCTTTCTTT
CSARSQTGRTEAFF
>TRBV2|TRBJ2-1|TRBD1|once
TGTGCCAGCAGACTAGATGGGACAGGGGCGGATGAGCAGTTCTTC
CASRLDGTGADEQFF
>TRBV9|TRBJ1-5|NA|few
TGTGCCAGCAGCGTAGGCGCTCCTCAGACGGGCCCGTTGAAGCATTTT
CASSVGAPQTGPLKHF
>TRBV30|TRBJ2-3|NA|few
TGTGCCTGGAGCGGAGGGGTCTGGCCAGATACGCAGTATTTT
CAWSGGVWPDTQYF
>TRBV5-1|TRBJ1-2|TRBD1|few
TGCGCCAGCAGCTTGAGCTCCCCGGGACAGGGGGCGTATGGCTACACCTTC
CASSLSSPGQGAYGYTF
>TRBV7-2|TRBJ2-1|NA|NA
TGTGCCAGCAGCTCCCAAGCTGGTGCTGAGCAGTTCTTC
CASSSQAGAEQFF
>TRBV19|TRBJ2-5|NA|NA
TGTGCCAGCAGAAAGGAAGAGACCCAGTACTTC
CASRKEETQYF
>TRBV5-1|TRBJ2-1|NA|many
TGCGCCAGCAGCTTCTCCTCTACCCCGGTCGGGGGTGAGCAGTTCTTC
CASSFSSTPVGGEQFF
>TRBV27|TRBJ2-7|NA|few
TGTGCCAGCTGGAACCGGGGCTACGAGCAGTACTTC
CASWNRGYEQYF
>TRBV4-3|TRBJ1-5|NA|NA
TGCGCCAGCAGCCAAGAAGGTCGAAGTCAGCCCCAGCATTTT
CASSQEGRSQPQHF
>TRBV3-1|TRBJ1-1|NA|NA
TGTGCCAGCAGCCCGACCTCCGGCACTGAAGCTTTCTTT
CASSPTSGTEAFF
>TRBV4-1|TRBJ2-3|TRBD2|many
TGCGCCAGCAGCGGGAGCGGGGGGCGCACAGATACGCAGTATTTT
CASSGSGGRTDTQYF
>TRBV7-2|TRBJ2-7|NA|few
TGTGCCAGCAGCTTCGGGACTCATACCTACGAGCAGTACTTC
CASSFGTHTYEQYF
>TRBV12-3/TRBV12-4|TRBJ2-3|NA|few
TGTGCCAGCAGTTTTGGGAGAGGGGACGCAGTTACGCAGTATTTT
CASSFGRGDAVTQYF
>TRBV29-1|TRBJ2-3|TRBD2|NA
TGCAGCGGCTGTAGCGGGGGGACAGATACGCAGTATTTT
CSGCSGGTDTQYF
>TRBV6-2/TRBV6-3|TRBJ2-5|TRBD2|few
TGTGCCAGCAGGGGGGTAGCGGGCCTCCAAGAGACCCAGTACTTC
CASRGVAGLQETQYF
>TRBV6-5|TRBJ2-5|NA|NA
TGTGCCAGCAGTTACTCGCTAGGGTCAGCGGGAGAGACCCAGTACTTC
CASSYSLGSAGETQYF
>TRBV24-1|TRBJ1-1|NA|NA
TGTGCCACCAGTGATTCGCGGGACACTGAAGCTTTCTTT
CATSDSRDTEAFF